This T cell receptor beta chain was documented in a study of blood T cell repertoires in COVID-19. Measured with immunoSEQ multiplex PCR; TCRdb has only the in-frame clones, and not every one. The sample has approximately 250,000 clones, about 91% seen once. The CDR3 extends over 16 amino acids. The specimen sequenced was PBMCs or T cells enriched from blood (not recorded which). The gene calls are TRBV21-1 and TRBJ1-5. TRBV21-1 is classified as a pseudogene. The TCR was taken from a middle-aged woman with acute COVID-19. CDR3 sequence reads: CASSIREGFSHQPQHF. In DNA form, the CDR3 reads TGTGCCAGCAGCATAAGGGAGGGATTTTCTCATCAGCCCCAGCATTTT.